Sequencing of this T cell receptor (beta chain) was carried out in a study of shared clonotypes between healthy human individuals. Looking at the study overall: Three plates were used per donor for CD4 naive, three for CD4 memory, two for CD8 naive and one for CD8 memory. The study's findings and limits: Having only a few donors restricted how much genetic and exposure-history diversity was captured. The rarefaction results pointed to incomplete sorted-subset sequencing despite large depth. Shared clonotypes: roughly 4.5% naive CD4, around 3.5% naive CD8, around 2.2% memory CD4, 0.4% to 0.45% memory CD8.

The assay was immunoSEQ multiplex PCR, and TCRdb's table has in-frame clones only and misses some. The sample comprises fewer than 400,000 clones, around 72% of which are singletons, and under 13% rests with the top ten. Comments on this clone: Its antigen is still unknown.

The CDR3 is made up of 13 amino acids. The V gene's germline CDR1 is SGHRS and CDR2 YFSETQ. V was trimmed by 4 bases and J by 5 bases, leaving 11 bases between them. The V call is TRBV5-1, the J call TRBJ2-3; D is undetermined. The source is a man aged 25 to 40 in good health. Sample: memory CD4+ T cells sorted from blood. Sample subset: CD45RA-negative fraction. The CDR3 protein is CASSIGRGDTQYF. CDR3 sequence (DNA): TGCGCCAGCAGCATAGGACGAGGAGATACGCAGTATTTT.